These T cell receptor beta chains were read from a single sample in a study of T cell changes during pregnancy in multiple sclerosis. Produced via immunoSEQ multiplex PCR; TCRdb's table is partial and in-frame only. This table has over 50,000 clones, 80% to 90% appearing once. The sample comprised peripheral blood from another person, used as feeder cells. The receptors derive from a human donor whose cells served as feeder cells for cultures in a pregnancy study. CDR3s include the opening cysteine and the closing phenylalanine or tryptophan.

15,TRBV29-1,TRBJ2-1,CSGAGTSGTYNEQFF
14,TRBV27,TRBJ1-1,CASRGQWGNTEAFF
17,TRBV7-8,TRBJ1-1,CASSATPGPLGRRKAFF
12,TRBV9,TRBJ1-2,CASSGLGYGYTF
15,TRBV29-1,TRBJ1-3,CSVEDPRGGGNTIYF
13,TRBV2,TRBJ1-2,CASRGDGNYGYTF
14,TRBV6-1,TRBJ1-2,CASSEVVGNYGYTF
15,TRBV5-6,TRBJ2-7,CASSPPPTSGGEQYF
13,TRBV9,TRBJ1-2,CASGVGDNYGYTF
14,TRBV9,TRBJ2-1,CASSVMGVVSEQFF
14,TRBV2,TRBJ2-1,CASSDSLHTNEQFF
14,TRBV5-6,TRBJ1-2,CASSLDTPRGGYTF
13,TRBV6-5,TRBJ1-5,CASSAGSNQPQHF
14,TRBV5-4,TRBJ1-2,CASSLTGGYYGYTF
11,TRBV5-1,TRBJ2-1,CASSLQDEQFF
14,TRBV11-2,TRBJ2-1,CASSWLAEYNEQFF
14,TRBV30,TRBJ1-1,CAWSLTGGFTEAFF
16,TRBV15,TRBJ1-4,CATSRDGGQAGEKLFF
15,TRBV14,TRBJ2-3,CASSPGLAGGLPEYF
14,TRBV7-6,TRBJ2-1,CASSPVGPGDEQFF
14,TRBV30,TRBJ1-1,CAWSGRLKNTEAFF
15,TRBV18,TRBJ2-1,CASSPSRQGGNEQFF